The 31 T cell receptor beta chains reported below all come from one sample, sequenced in a study of T cells after yellow fever vaccination. In TCRdb, the 5' RACE reads were re-called with MiXCR into one record per CDR3 protein. Among 90,000 to 150,000 distinct CDR3 sequences, approximately 7.1% were seen once, and the ten largest hold more than 2.5%. The starting material was CD4+ T cells sorted from PBMCs, obtained roughly seven weeks after the first yellow fever vaccination. All receptors come from a man aged 18 to 29 who received the YFV17D yellow fever vaccine.

Remarks on this clonotype: Possible read error: a much larger clone is one base away. For the CDR3, the DNA is TGCGCCAGCAGCGTGGACAGGAACACCGGGGAGCTGTTTTTT. Residues: CASSVDRNTGELFF. This rearrangement joins TRBV5-1 to TRBJ2-2; D might be TRBD1 (6 bases). V lost 4 bases, J lost 1 base, and 8 bases lay in between. The CDR3 has 14 residues. Germline V gene lookup returns CDR1 SGHRS and CDR2 YFSETQ. Full variable domain (rest looked up from reference TRBV5-1 and TRBJ2-2): KAGVTQTPRYLIKTRGQQVTLSCSPISGHRSVSWYQQTPGQGLQFLFEYFSETQRNKGNFPGRFSGRQFSNSRSEMNVSTLELGDSALYLCASSVDRNTGELFFGEGSRLTVL.

This clonotype was counted at least ten times. CDR3 region: CSAQNGQNTEAFF. For the CDR3, the DNA is TGCAGTGCTCAAAACGGGCAGAACACTGAAGCTTTCTTT. The chain uses TRBV20-1 and TRBJ1-1; D is uncertain. The germline CDR1 and CDR2 sequences are DFQATT and SNEGSKA (reference sequence). Trimming took off 5 bases at V and 1 base at J, with 11 bases between the two ends. The CDR3 runs to 13 residues.

This clonotype was recorded many times. This rearrangement joins TRBV4-2 to TRBJ1-5; a weak D match, TRBD1 (5 bases). Germline CDR1 is LGHNA and CDR2 is YNFKEQ. The CDR3 runs to 17 residues. V lost 1 base and J 0 bases, leaving 13 bases between the germline ends. The CDR3 sequence is CASSQADRAYSNQPQHF. The CDR3 nucleotides are TGTGCCAGCAGCCAAGCCGACAGAGCTTATAGCAATCAGCCCCAGCATTTT.

A note on this clonotype: A much larger clone differs from this one at a single base, so this may be a read error. The V call is TRBV29-1, the J call TRBJ2-3; D is perhaps TRBD1 (5 bases). The CDR3 length is 17 residues. V lost 7 bases, J lost 0 bases, and 23 bases lay in between. The germline V gene encodes CDR1 SQVTM and CDR2 ANQGSEA. CDR3 sequence (DNA): TGCAGCGCTGGATTAGTGTATGGGGCAGAAAGCACAGATACGCAGTATTTT. Its protein product is CSAGLVYGAESTDTQYF.

Concerning this clonotype itself: Since a much larger clone is just one base distant, this may be a read error. This chain links TRBV7-2 with TRBJ2-7; 7 nucleotides agree with TRBD1. After removal of 5 bases from V and 3 bases from J, the junction contained 10 bases not matched to a gene. From germline, CDR1 is SGHTA and CDR2 FQGNSA. The CDR3 contains 15 residues. DNA for the CDR3: TGTGCCAGCAGCAAACGGGACAGCGTCTACTACGAGCAGTACTTC. Protein sequence: CASSKRDSVYYEQYF.

This clonotype was seen at least ten times. The chain has TRBV10-3 and TRBJ1-1; no reliable D call. The CDR3 sequence is 13 residues long. Trimming removed 8 bases from V and 1 base from J, with 11 bases in between. Per the germline V gene, CDR1 is ENHRY and CDR2 is SYGVKD. CDR3 nucleotides: TGTGCCATCCTAGCACAGACGAACACTGAAGCTTTCTTT. Protein: CAILAQTNTEAFF.

This clonotype showed up just a few times. V gene TRBV12-3 or TRBV12-4 combines with J gene TRBJ2-5; the match to TRBD2 covers 11 bases. The length of the CDR3 is 17 residues. V lost 6 bases to trimming and J lost 2 bases; unmatched junction nucleotides: 11. CDR3 bases: TGTGCCAGCAGCTCAAACGAACTAGCGGGGGTGCAAGAGACCCAGTACTTC. Its translation is CASSSNELAGVQETQYF.

This clonotype was detected many times. V gene TRBV4-2 combines with J gene TRBJ2-7, with 9 bases lining up with TRBD1. CDR1 is LGHNA and CDR2 is YNFKEQ in the germline V gene. The length of the CDR3 is 16 residues. The ends lost 1 base at V and 5 bases at J; junction bases unmatched: 9. The CDR3 sequence: CASSQVGGQGGNEQYF. DNA of the CDR3: TGTGCCAGCAGCCAAGTAGGGGGACAGGGCGGGAACGAGCAGTACTTC.

This clonotype was detected many times. The chain employs TRBV5-1 and TRBJ1-1, with 9 bases matching TRBD1. Germline loops: CDR1 SGHRS, CDR2 YFSETQ. The CDR3 loop spans 12 amino acids. Losses at the gene ends were 5 bases for V and 6 bases for J; bases not matched to a gene: 2. In nucleotides, the CDR3 is TGCGCCAGCAGGACAGGGGGGTCTGAAGCTTTCTTT. Residues: CASRTGGSEAFF.

This clonotype was detected ten times or more. The chain carries TRBV7-2 and TRBJ2-3, with TRBD1 matching 9 bases. After removal of 4 bases from V and 8 bases from J, the junction contained 10 bases not matched to a gene. This CDR3 comprises 15 residues. Germline assignment: CDR1 SGHTA and CDR2 FQGNSA. CDR3 nucleotides: TGTGCCAGCAGCTCGTGGACAGGGGAAGGGGGTACGCAGTATTTT. Protein: CASSSWTGEGGTQYF.

This clonotype has at least ten counts. V and J are TRBV24-1 and TRBJ2-1; no clear D gene. Trimming took off 4 bases at V and 6 bases at J, with 9 bases between the two ends. CDR1 and CDR2 (germline): KGHDR, SFDVKD. The CDR3 has 13 amino acids. The CDR3 region is CATSEPWGNEQFF. CDR3 coding DNA: TGTGCCACCAGTGAACCCTGGGGCAATGAGCAGTTCTTC.

This clonotype was observed many times. J is TRBJ1-5 and V is TRBV18; possible D gene TRBD1, 5 bases. The CDR3 is 13 amino acids. V lost 5 bases, J lost 4 bases, and 9 bases lay in between. The germline V gene has CDR1 KGHSH and CDR2 LQKENI. The CDR3 DNA reads TGTGCCAGCTCAAAACAGGAGAATCAGCCCCAGCATTTT. As protein: CASSKQENQPQHF.

This clonotype was recorded many times. The chain is built from TRBV5-1 and TRBJ2-5; tentatively, D is TRBD1 (5 bases). Germline lookup yields CDR1 SGHRS and CDR2 YFSETQ. V dropped 5 bases and J dropped 1 base, with 9 bases sitting between them. The CDR3 is 13 residues long. The CDR3 DNA sequence: TGCGCCAGCAGACCGACAGTCCAAGAGACCCAGTACTTC. Its translation: CASRPTVQETQYF.

This clonotype appeared many times. The chain links TRBV10-3 to TRBJ2-6; 12 nucleotides align to TRBD2. The CDR3 is 15 amino acids. From germline, CDR1 is ENHRY and CDR2 SYGVKD. The junction had 5 bases not matched to a gene; V was cut back by 10 bases and J by 4 bases. Here the CDR3 reads CATSGGAIGANVLTF. For the CDR3, the DNA is TGTGCCACTAGCGGGGGGGCAATAGGGGCCAACGTCCTGACTTTC.

This clonotype was observed many times. This chain joins TRBV6-2 or TRBV6-3 and TRBJ2-3, with a possible D match to TRBD2 (5 bases). The CDR3 extends over 16 amino acids. Trimming shortened V by 5 bases and J by 4 bases, and 19 bases separated the two germline ends. In germline, CDR1 is MNHEY, CDR2 SVGEGT. CDR3 coding DNA: TGTGCCAGCAGTCTTCGGGGAGAGACGTCGCCAGATACGCAGTATTTT. It encodes CASSLRGETSPDTQYF.

This clonotype has at least ten counts. The chain combines TRBV5-1 with TRBJ1-1; D call uncertain. Trimming left V 1 base short and J 1 base short, with 5 bases between. Germline values: CDR1 SGHRS, CDR2 YFSETQ. There are 13 residues in the CDR3. CDR3 nucleotides: TGCGCCAGCAGCTTGCCGGGGAACACTGAAGCTTTCTTT. Residues: CASSLPGNTEAFF.

In its sample, this clonotype was seen many times. The chain has TRBV20-1 and TRBJ2-7, with D uncertain. The germline gives CDR1 DFQATT, CDR2 SNEGSKA (reference sequence). Trimming cost V 6 bases and J 0 bases, with 15 bases left between them. The CDR3 is made up of 14 amino acids. In DNA, the CDR3 is TGCAGTGCCCCCCGCTGGGTGGGCTCCTACGAGCAGTACTTC. Translated: CSAPRWVGSYEQYF.

This clonotype appeared many times. The rearrangement joins TRBV20-1 to TRBJ1-5, with D unclear. Germline V gives CDR1 DFQATT, CDR2 SNEGSKA (reference sequence). Trimming removed 0 bases at V and 2 bases at J, with 17 bases between. The CDR3 is made up of 17 amino acids. The CDR3 DNA reads TGCAGTGCTAGAGAAGAAGCTCGAGGTAGGGGCAATCAGCCCCAGCATTTT. It is translated as CSAREEARGRGNQPQHF.

At least ten counts were recorded for this clonotype. V and J are TRBV5-1 and TRBJ2-1, with unresolved D. Germline V gene lookup returns CDR1 SGHRS and CDR2 YFSETQ. This CDR3 is 14 amino acids long. V was pared by 0 bases and J by 7 bases, with 11 bases between. The CDR3 DNA is TGCGCCAGCAGCTTGGGTGGCCTGGGAAATGAGCAGTTCTTC. It translates to CASSLGGLGNEQFF.

V usage is TRBV7-6 and J usage is TRBJ2-3, with D maybe TRBD2 (8 bases). V lost 5 bases, J lost 0 bases, and 15 bases lay in between. CDR1 is SGHVS and CDR2 is FNYEAQ in the germline V gene. The length of the CDR3 is 16 residues. The CDR3 reads CASSRRGGQSTDTQYF. CDR3 nucleotide sequence: TGTGCCAGCAGCCGTCGGGGGGGACAGAGCACAGATACGCAGTATTTT.

The sample holds many counts of this clonotype. The chain combines TRBV11-2 with TRBJ2-1; 9 nucleotides line up with TRBD2. Germline values: CDR1 SGHAT, CDR2 FQNNGV. This CDR3 has 15 residues. The trim removed 6 bases at V and 9 bases at J, leaving 12 bases unmatched. DNA of the CDR3: TGTGCCAGCAGTCCCCTCGGACTAGCGATGGGTGAGCAGTTCTTC. It is translated as CASSPLGLAMGEQFF.

This clonotype was found many times. The J gene is TRBJ2-3, the V gene TRBV6-5; D is unresolved. Trimming took off 0 bases at V and 3 bases at J, with 7 bases between the two ends. The length of the CDR3 is 14 residues. CDR1 is MNHEY and CDR2 is SVGAGI in the germline V gene. This chain's CDR3 is CASSYSERTDTQYF. The DNA for the CDR3 is TGTGCCAGCAGTTACTCGGAGAGGACAGATACGCAGTATTTT.

This clonotype occurred many times. The J gene is TRBJ2-1, the V gene TRBV7-8; the match to TRBD2 covers 8 bases. In germline, CDR1 is SGHVS, CDR2 FQNEAQ. Losses at the gene ends were 5 bases for V and 6 bases for J; bases not matched to a gene: 12. CDR3 size: 16 residues. CDR3 coding DNA: TGTGCCAGCAGCATTCTTCGCGGGGGGTATATCAATGAGCAGTTCTTC. It codes for CASSILRGGYINEQFF.

This clonotype was seen ten or more times. The gene calls are TRBV20-1 and TRBJ2-7, with 8 bases aligning to TRBD1. Germline CDR1 is DFQATT and CDR2 is SNEGSKA (reference sequence). CDR3 length: 14 amino acids. V shed 6 bases, J shed 3 bases, and the junction held 10 bases outside the gene matches. The CDR3 loop is CSAKPGGSGYEQYV. Written as DNA, the CDR3 is TGCAGTGCAAAACCAGGGGGCTCTGGCTACGAGCAGTACGTC.

There are many counts of this clonotype. V is TRBV7-2 and J is TRBJ2-7; D gene unclear. From germline, CDR1 is SGHTA and CDR2 FQGNSA. The CDR3 has 11 residues. V lost 11 bases, J lost 0 bases, and 8 bases lay in between. Written as DNA, the CDR3 is TGTGCCTCCCAGACCTCCTACGAGCAGTACGTC. Its translation: CASQTSYEQYV.

V gene TRBV2 combines with J gene TRBJ2-6; 7 positions match TRBD1. There are 15 residues in the CDR3. Trimming at V came to 5 bases and at J to 4 bases, leaving 5 bases not matched to a gene. Germline-derived CDR1 and CDR2 are SNHLY and FYNNEI. As DNA, the CDR3 is TGTGCCAGCAGTCCGGACAGGTACGGGGCCAACGTCCTGACTTTC. Protein product: CASSPDRYGANVLTF.

This clonotype was recorded at least ten times. J is TRBJ2-6 and V is TRBV30, with unresolved D. The length of the CDR3 is 13 residues. Germline CDR1 GTSNPN, CDR2 SVGIG (reference sequence). Trimming removed 0 bases at V and 4 bases at J, with 4 bases between. CDR3 sequence (DNA): TGTGCCTGGAGTGTTCAGGGGGCCAACGTCCTGACTTTC. This codes for CAWSVQGANVLTF.

This clonotype was seen ten or more times. This chain uses TRBV24-1 with TRBJ2-3; D is uncertain. CDR3 length: 14 residues. The V gene's germline CDR1 is KGHDR and CDR2 SFDVKD. V was clipped by 1 base and J by 5 bases, with 9 bases between them. In DNA form, the CDR3 reads TGTGCCACCAGTGATTTTAGGACCAGAGATACGCAGTATTTT. It specifies CATSDFRTRDTQYF.

The CDR3 nucleotides read TGTGCTAGTGGCCCAGAATTCCAGGGAAGTGAGCAGTTCTTC. Protein product: CASGPEFQGSEQFF. The genes are TRBV12-5 and TRBJ2-1; tentatively, D is TRBD1 (5 bases). Trimming pared 6 bases from V and 9 bases from J, leaving 18 bases between. CDR3 length equals 14 residues. Germline CDR1 is LGHNT and CDR2 is FRNRAP.

This clonotype was seen repeatedly, ten times or more. This rearrangement joins TRBV4-3 to TRBJ2-3, with 7 nucleotides matching TRBD1. Per the germline V gene, CDR1 is LGHNA and CDR2 is YSLEER. With V trimmed by 0 bases and J by 2 bases, 5 bases remained unmatched. This CDR3 comprises 16 residues. CDR3 nucleotides: TGCGCCAGCAGCCAAGACCCGGGACAGAACACAGATACGCAGTATTTT. Translating it yields CASSQDPGQNTDTQYF.

The chain recombines TRBV4-3 with TRBJ2-5, with D hard to call. The V gene's germline CDR1 is LGHNA and CDR2 YSLEER. Trimming removed 0 bases at V and 5 bases at J, with 13 bases between. This CDR3 spans 15 amino acids. The CDR3 region is CASSQDLQWDETQYF. In DNA form, the CDR3 reads TGCGCCAGCAGCCAAGATCTACAGTGGGATGAGACCCAGTACTTC.